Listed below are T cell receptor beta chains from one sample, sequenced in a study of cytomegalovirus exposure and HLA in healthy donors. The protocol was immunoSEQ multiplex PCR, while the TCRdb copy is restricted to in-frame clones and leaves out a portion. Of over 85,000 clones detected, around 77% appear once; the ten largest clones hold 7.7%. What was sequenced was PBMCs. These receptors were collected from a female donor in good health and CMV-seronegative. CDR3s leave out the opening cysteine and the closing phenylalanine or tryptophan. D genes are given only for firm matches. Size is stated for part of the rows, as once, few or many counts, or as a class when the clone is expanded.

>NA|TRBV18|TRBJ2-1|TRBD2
ASSPAGTSGGAYNEQF
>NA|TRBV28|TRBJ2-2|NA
ASSSRNTGELF
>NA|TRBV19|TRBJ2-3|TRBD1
ASQLGQGRTDTQY
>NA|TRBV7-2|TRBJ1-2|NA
ASSLFGGTGSGYT
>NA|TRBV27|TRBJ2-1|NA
ASSLAAGTPVGNEQF
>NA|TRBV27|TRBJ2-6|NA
ASSYGAGANVLT
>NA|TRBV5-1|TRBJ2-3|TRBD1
ASSPRDRVADTQY
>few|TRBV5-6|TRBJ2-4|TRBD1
ASSLTEDRGGGGNIQY
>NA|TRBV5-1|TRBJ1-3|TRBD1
ASSLGQGFIGNTIY
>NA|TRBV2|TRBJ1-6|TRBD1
ASSEEGGGLGSPLH
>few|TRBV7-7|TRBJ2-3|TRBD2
ASSPNAASGLDTQY
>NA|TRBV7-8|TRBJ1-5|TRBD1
ASSLGTGLQH
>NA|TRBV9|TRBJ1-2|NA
ASSVGQGIDGYT
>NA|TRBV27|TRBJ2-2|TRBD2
ASSLSGQRGTGELF
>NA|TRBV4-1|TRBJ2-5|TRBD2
ASSQEPPAGRQETQY
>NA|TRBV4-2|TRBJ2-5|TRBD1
ASSRGTGTLAETHY